Detailed here is one T cell receptor beta chain. As originally analysed: The assay estimated nucleated cells by amplifying reference gene primers. Data came from immunoSEQ multiplex PCR; TCRdb stores just in-frame clones and leaves some out. V and J calls and clone size come straight from that table; D and trimming were deduced from the DNA. The table has tens of thousands of clones, roughly 90% seen once. The data were taken from a study of blood T cell repertoires in COVID-19. Study overall: Spain, Italy and the United States supplied samples that represented acute and convalescent COVID-19. T cells, B-cell-depleted T cells, or PBMCs provided the cDNA or gDNA that served as material.

CDR1 WSHSY and CDR2 SAAADI come from the germline V gene. With 4 bases removed from V and 0 bases from J, the gap between germline ends came to 16 bases. The length of the CDR3 is 16 residues. The chain couples TRBV10-2 to TRBJ2-7, with D perhaps TRBD2 (6 bases). The sequence was obtained from a human donor in a cohort sampled during active COVID-19. The material sequenced was peripheral blood. As DNA, the CDR3 is TGCGCCAGCAGTGGGGAAGCGGGTCTAAGCTCCTACGAGCAGTACTTC. This sequence encodes CASSGEAGLSSYEQYF.